The rows below give T cell receptor beta chains drawn from one sample of a study of shared T cell receptors in the human thymus. Assay: immunoSEQ multiplex PCR; the TCRdb copy retains only in-frame clones and omits some. The table has 700,000 or so clones, approximately 85% seen once; the top ten hold about 0.0098%. The same sample was also studied in work on human thymus T cells.

Sequencing input: thymocytes. The receptors here all came from a girl less than two years old with a congenital heart defect. The CDR3 runs from the conserved cysteine through the conserved F or W. D genes are given only for firm matches. Some rows mark clone size as missing; the rest say once, few, many or name a class of expanded clone.

V: TRBV7-2; size: .; D: TRBD1; J: TRBJ1-5; DNA: TGTGCCAGCAGCTCAGTACGGGACAGGGTTTATGGCAATCAGCCCCAGCATTTT; CDR3: CASSSVRDRVYGNQPQHF
V: TRBV10-2; size: .; D: .; J: TRBJ2-7; DNA: TGCGCCAGCAGTGAGTTCGCAGATAACTACGAGCAGTACTTC; CDR3: CASSEFADNYEQYF
V: TRBV5-6; size: .; D: TRBD1; J: TRBJ2-1; DNA: TGTGCCAGCAGCCATTACAGCGCGAGGACAGGGAGGATCGATGAGCAGTTCTTC; CDR3: CASSHYSARTGRIDEQFF
V: TRBV9; size: .; D: TRBD2; J: TRBJ2-5; DNA: TGTGCCAGCAGCGGTGGGACTAGCGGGCCTCAAGAGACCCAGTACTTC; CDR3: CASSGGTSGPQETQYF
V: TRBV18; size: .; D: .; J: TRBJ2-4; DNA: TGTGCCAGCTCCCACATGACGGGAGCTACGGGGGCCAAAAACATTCAGTACTTC; CDR3: CASSHMTGATGAKNIQYF
V: TRBV9; size: .; D: TRBD1; J: TRBJ2-7; DNA: TGTGCCAGCAGCGGGGGGACAGGGGACGGGTACGAGCAGTACTTC; CDR3: CASSGGTGDGYEQYF
V: TRBV12-5; size: .; D: .; J: TRBJ1-2; DNA: TGTGCTAGTGGTTTGGTACTAATCTTCGGAAGGTTAGAAGCTAACTATGGCTACACCTTC; CDR3: CASGLVLIFGRLEANYGYTF
V: TRBV2; size: .; D: .; J: TRBJ1-3; DNA: TGTGCCAGAAAAGACAGGCTTGGAAACACCATATATTTT; CDR3: CARKDRLGNTIYF
V: TRBV11-2; size: .; D: TRBD1; J: TRBJ2-5; DNA: TGTGCCAGCAGCCTAGTGGGATACCGGGACAGGGGGTTTCGAGAGACCCAGTACTTC; CDR3: CASSLVGYRDRGFRETQYF
V: TRBV19; size: .; D: .; J: TRBJ1-2; DNA: TGTGCCAGTAGTCCCGGACAGAAGGGTGGCTACACCTTC; CDR3: CASSPGQKGGYTF
V: TRBV6-5; size: .; D: TRBD1; J: TRBJ1-2; DNA: TGTGCCAGCAGTTACGTAGGGGGCTCCTCTAACTATGGCTACACCTTC; CDR3: CASSYVGGSSNYGYTF
V: TRBV7-2; size: few; D: .; J: TRBJ2-2; DNA: TGTGCCAGCAGCTCTTCACTGAACACCGGGGAGCTGTTTTTT; CDR3: CASSSSLNTGELFF
V: TRBV6-1; size: once; D: .; J: TRBJ1-3; DNA: TGTGCCAGCAGTGAATATAGGGGAGGGGTACAGCCCAGAAACACCATATATTTT; CDR3: CASSEYRGGVQPRNTIYF